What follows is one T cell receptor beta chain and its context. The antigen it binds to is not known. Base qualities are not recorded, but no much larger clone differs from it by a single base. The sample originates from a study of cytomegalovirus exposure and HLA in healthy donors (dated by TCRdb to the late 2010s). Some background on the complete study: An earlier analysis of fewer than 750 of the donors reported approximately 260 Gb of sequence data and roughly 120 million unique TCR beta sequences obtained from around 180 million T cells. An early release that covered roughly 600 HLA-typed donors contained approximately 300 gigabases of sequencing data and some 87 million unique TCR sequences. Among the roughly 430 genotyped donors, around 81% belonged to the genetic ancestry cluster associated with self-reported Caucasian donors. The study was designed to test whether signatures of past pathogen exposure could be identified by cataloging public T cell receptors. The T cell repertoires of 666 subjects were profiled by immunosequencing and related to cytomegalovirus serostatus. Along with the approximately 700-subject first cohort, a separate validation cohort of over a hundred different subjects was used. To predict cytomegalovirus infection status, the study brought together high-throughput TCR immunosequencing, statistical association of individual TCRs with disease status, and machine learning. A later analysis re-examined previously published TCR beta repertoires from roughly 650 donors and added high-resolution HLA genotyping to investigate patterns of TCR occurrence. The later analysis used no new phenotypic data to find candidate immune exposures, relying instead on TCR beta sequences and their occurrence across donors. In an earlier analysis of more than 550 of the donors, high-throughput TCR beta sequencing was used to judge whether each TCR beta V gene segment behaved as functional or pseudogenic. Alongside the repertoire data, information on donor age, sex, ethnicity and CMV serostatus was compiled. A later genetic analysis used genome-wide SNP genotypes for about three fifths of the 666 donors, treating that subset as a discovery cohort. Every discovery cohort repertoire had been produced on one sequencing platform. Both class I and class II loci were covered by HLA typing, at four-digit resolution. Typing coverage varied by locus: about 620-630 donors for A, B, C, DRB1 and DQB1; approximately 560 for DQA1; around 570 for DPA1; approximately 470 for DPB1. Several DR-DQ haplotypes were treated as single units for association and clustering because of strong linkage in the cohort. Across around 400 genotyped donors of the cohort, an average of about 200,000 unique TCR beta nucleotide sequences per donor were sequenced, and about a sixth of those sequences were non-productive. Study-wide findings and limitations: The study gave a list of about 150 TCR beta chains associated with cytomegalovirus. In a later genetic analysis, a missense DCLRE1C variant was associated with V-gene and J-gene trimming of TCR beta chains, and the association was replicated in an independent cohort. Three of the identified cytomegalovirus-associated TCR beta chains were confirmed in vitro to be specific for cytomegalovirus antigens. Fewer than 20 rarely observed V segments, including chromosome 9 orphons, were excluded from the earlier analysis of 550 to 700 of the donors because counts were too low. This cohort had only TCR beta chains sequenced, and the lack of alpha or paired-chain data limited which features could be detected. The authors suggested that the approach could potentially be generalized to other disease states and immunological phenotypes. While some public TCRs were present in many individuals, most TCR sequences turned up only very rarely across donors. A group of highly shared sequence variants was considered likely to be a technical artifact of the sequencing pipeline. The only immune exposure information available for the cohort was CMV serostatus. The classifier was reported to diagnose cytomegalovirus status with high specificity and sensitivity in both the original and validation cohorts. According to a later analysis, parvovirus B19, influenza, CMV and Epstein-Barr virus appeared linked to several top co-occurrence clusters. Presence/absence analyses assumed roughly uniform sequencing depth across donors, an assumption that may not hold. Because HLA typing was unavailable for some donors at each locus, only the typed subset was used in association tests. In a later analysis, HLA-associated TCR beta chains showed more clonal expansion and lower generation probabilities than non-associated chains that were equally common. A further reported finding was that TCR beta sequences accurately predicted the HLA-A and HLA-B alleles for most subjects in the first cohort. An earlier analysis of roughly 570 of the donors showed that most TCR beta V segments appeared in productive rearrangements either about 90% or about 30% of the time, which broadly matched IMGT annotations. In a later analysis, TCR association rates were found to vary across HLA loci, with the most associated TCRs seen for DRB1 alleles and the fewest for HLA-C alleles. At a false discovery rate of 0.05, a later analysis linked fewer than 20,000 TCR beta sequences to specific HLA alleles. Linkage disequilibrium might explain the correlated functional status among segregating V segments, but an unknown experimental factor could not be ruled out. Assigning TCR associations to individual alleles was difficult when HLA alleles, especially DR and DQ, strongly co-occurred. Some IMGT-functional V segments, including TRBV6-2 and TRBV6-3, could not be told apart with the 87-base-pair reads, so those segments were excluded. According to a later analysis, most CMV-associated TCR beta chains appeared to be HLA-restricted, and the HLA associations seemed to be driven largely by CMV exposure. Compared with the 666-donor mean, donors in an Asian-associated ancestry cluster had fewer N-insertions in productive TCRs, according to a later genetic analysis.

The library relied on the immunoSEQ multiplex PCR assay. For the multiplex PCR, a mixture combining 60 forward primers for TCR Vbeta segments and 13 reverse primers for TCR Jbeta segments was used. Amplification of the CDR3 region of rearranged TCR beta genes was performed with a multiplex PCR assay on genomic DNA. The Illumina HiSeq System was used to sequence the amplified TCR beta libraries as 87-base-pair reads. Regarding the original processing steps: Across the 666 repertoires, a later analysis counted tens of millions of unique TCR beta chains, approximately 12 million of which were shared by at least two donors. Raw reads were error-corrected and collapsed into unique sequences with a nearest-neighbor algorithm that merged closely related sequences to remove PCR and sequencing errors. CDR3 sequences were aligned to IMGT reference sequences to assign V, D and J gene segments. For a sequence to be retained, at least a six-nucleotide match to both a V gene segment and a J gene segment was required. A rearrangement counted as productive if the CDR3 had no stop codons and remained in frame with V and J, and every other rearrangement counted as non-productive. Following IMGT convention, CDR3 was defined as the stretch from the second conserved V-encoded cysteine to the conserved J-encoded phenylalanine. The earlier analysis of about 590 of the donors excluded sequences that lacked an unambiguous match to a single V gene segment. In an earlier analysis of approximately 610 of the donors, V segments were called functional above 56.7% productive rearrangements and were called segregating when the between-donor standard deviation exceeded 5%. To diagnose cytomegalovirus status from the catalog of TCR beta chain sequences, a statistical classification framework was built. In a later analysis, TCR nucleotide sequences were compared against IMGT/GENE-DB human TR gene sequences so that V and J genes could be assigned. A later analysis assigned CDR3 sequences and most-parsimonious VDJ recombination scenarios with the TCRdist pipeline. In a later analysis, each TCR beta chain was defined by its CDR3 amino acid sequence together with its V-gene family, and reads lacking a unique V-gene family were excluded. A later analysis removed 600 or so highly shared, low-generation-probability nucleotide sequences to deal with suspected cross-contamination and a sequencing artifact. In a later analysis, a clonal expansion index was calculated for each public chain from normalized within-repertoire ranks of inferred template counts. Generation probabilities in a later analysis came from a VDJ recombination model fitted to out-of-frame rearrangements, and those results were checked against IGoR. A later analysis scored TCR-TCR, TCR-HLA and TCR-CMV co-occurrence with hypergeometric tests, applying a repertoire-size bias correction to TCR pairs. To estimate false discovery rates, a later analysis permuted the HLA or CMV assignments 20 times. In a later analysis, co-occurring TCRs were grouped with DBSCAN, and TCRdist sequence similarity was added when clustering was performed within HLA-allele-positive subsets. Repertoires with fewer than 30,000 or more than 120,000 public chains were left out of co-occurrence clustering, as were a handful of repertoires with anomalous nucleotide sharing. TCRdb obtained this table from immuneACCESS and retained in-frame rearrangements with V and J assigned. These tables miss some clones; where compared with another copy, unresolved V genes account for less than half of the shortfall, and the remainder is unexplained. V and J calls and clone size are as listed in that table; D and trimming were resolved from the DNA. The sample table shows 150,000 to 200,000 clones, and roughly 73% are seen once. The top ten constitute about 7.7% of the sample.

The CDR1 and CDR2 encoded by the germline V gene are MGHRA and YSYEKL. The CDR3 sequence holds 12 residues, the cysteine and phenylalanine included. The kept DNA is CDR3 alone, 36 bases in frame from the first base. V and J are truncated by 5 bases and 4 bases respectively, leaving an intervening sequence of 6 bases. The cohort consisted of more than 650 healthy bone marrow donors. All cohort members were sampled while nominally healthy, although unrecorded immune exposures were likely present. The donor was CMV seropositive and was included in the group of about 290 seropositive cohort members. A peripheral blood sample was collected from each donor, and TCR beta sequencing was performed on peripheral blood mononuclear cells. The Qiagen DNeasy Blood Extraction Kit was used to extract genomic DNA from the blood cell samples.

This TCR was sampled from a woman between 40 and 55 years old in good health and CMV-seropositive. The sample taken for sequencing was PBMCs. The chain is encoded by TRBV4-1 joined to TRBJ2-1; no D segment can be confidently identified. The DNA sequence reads TGCGCCAGCAGCGCGTCATACAATGAGCAGTTCTTC. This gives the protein CASSASYNEQFF.